A selection of T cell receptor beta chains follows, all from one sample in a study of cytomegalovirus exposure and HLA in healthy donors. Libraries were prepared by immunoSEQ multiplex PCR; TCRdb keeps only in-frame clonotypes and omits some of them. The table includes around 150,000 clones, around 81% detected once. The source material was PBMCs. Receptor source: a woman in her fifties or sixties in good health and CMV-seronegative. CDR3s include the opening cysteine and the closing phenylalanine or tryptophan. D genes are given only for firm matches. The size field is filled for only some rows; it gives once, few, many or a size class.

TRBD1	.	TRBV2	TRBJ2-7	CASRKPETGGYEQYF	TGTGCCAGCAGGAAACCCGAGACAGGGGGCTACGAGCAGTACTTC
.	.	TRBV30	TRBJ2-5	CAWSLVGAQTQYF	TGTGCCTGGAGTCTGGTAGGGGCGCAGACCCAGTACTTC
.	.	TRBV19	TRBJ1-5	CASSTEEGGQPQHF	TGTGCCAGTAGCACCGAGGAGGGTGGCCAGCCCCAGCATTTT
TRBD1	.	TRBV18	TRBJ1-2	CASSPGQGRANYGYTF	TGTGCCAGCTCACCGGGACAGGGGAGAGCTAACTATGGCTACACCTTC
TRBD2	.	TRBV5-6	TRBJ2-3	CASSPGTSGLKADTQYF	TGTGCCAGCAGCCCGGGGACTAGCGGGTTGAAGGCAGATACGCAGTATTTT
TRBD1	.	TRBV5-4	TRBJ1-2	CASSWQPGQGNRYGYTF	TGTGCCAGCAGCTGGCAACCGGGACAGGGGAACCGCTATGGCTACACCTTC
TRBD1	few	TRBV7-8	TRBJ2-7	CASSLTGVSYEQYF	TGTGCCAGCAGCCTCACAGGGGTCTCCTACGAGCAGTACTTC
.	.	TRBV28	TRBJ2-2	CASSLTGTRVTNTGELFF	TGTGCCAGCAGTCTAACCGGGACAAGAGTAACGAACACCGGGGAGCTGTTTTTT
.	once	TRBV29-1	TRBJ2-1	CSVETPPADEQFF	TGCAGCGTTGAAACGCCGCCCGCAGATGAGCAGTTCTTC
.	many	TRBV29-1	TRBJ1-1	CSVEEGGGNTEAFF	TGCAGCGTTGAAGAAGGGGGGGGAAACACTGAAGCTTTCTTT
TRBD2	.	TRBV13	TRBJ2-7	CASSLEVASGGSSYEQYF	TGTGCCAGCAGCCTTGAGGTGGCTAGCGGGGGGAGCTCCTACGAGCAGTACTTC
TRBD2	.	TRBV5-1	TRBJ2-3	CASKSGGEYDTQYF	TGCGCCAGCAAGAGCGGGGGAGAGTATGATACGCAGTATTTT
.	.	TRBV7-6	TRBJ2-1	CASSSRGGDRGNEQFF	TGTGCCAGCAGCTCGCGAGGGGGGGACCGCGGCAATGAGCAGTTCTTC
.	.	TRBV6-1	TRBJ1-6	CASSSGPYNSPLHF	TGTGCCAGTTCTTCAGGGCCCTATAATTCACCCCTCCACTTT
TRBD2	.	TRBV11-2	TRBJ2-1	CASRLGPGLAGFEQFF	TGTGCCAGCAGGTTGGGCCCGGGACTAGCGGGATTCGAGCAGTTCTTC
TRBD2	.	TRBV5-4	TRBJ2-1	CASSSGLAGGLYNEQFF	TGTGCCAGCAGCTCGGGACTAGCGGGAGGACTTTACAATGAGCAGTTCTTC
TRBD1	.	TRBV2	TRBJ1-4	CASRQGSGSEKLFF	TGTGCCAGCAGACAGGGGTCAGGGAGTGAAAAACTGTTTTTT
.	.	TRBV19	TRBJ2-3	CASTPSGQGAPDTQYF	TGTGCCAGTACCCCTAGCGGACAGGGAGCCCCAGATACGCAGTATTTT
.	.	TRBV11-2	TRBJ2-5	CASSNLETQYF	TGTGCCAGCAGCAACTTAGAGACCCAGTACTTC
TRBD1	.	TRBV4-1	TRBJ1-4	CASWGQSSLGEKLFF	TGCGCCAGTTGGGGACAGTCAAGTTTGGGTGAAAAACTGTTTTTT
TRBD1	.	TRBV11-2	TRBJ1-6	CASSLGDRNLNSPLHF	TGTGCCAGCAGCTTAGGGGACAGGAACCTAAATTCACCCCTCCACTTT
.	.	TRBV7-9	TRBJ2-3	CASSLAQNTDTQYF	TGTGCCAGCAGCTTAGCGCAGAACACAGATACGCAGTATTTT
TRBD2	.	TRBV6-1	TRBJ2-7	CASSVYRGGRVPYEQYF	TGTGCCAGCAGTGTGTACCGCGGGGGGCGGGTGCCCTACGAGCAGTACTTC
.	once	TRBV30	TRBJ1-1	CAWSVGVEAFF	TGTGCCTGGAGTGTAGGGGTTGAAGCTTTCTTT
TRBD2	.	TRBV6-1	TRBJ2-7	CASSGTSVNREQYF	TGTGCCAGCAGTGGCACTAGCGTCAATAGGGAGCAGTACTTC
TRBD1	few	TRBV9	TRBJ1-2	CASSSGQGAVYGYTF	TGTGCCAGCAGTTCAGGACAGGGGGCGGTCTATGGCTACACCTTC
.	once	TRBV9	TRBJ2-3	CASSVPSHTQYF	TGTGCCAGCAGCGTCCCTAGTCACACGCAGTATTTT
TRBD1	once	TRBV28	TRBJ1-2	CASGDRGSDYTF	TGTGCCAGCGGGGACAGGGGATCTGACTACACCTTC
.	.	TRBV7-9	TRBJ1-2	CASSLEGGVNYGYTF	TGTGCCAGCAGCCTAGAAGGGGGGGTCAACTATGGCTACACCTTC
.	.	TRBV9	TRBJ1-6	CASSTTPGGNSPLHF	TGTGCCAGCAGCACCACTCCTGGAGGTAATTCACCCCTCCACTTT
.	.	TRBV5-4	TRBJ1-2	CASRDGVRGYGYTF	TGTGCCAGCAGAGATGGGGTCAGGGGCTATGGCTACACCTTC
.	.	TRBV6-1	TRBJ2-7	CASSEVRAYEQYF	TGTGCCAGCAGTGAAGTTCGGGCCTACGAGCAGTACTTC
.	.	TRBV6-5	TRBJ2-3	CASRPRGQHTDTQYF	TGTGCCAGCCGACCAAGAGGACAGCACACAGATACGCAGTATTTT
TRBD2	.	TRBV4-3	TRBJ2-2	CASSTRLAGGPTGELFF	TGCGCCAGCAGCACCCGACTAGCGGGAGGACCCACCGGGGAGCTGTTTTTT
TRBD1	.	TRBV5-8	TRBJ1-5	CASSSTGGVNQPQHF	TGTGCCAGCAGCTCCACAGGGGGGGTCAATCAGCCCCAGCATTTT
.	.	TRBV6-6	TRBJ2-7	CASSYEGAYEQYF	TGTGCCAGCAGTTACGAAGGGGCCTACGAGCAGTACTTC
.	.	TRBV29-1	TRBJ2-7	CSVVLDKRYF	TGCAGCGTTGTTTTGGACAAGCGGTACTTC
.	few	TRBV9	TRBJ1-2	CASSTFGLNYGYTF	TGTGCCAGCAGCACCTTCGGTCTTAACTATGGCTACACCTTC
.	.	TRBV9	TRBJ2-3	CASSVGEYTDTQYF	TGTGCCAGCAGCGTAGGGGAGTACACAGATACGCAGTATTTT